These 13 T cell receptor beta chains originate from one sample sequenced in a study of molecular identifiers for immune sequencing clone quantification. TCRdb reprocessed the PCR reads with MiXCR, giving one entry per CDR3 protein. The sample yields under 9,500 distinct CDR3 sequences, 30% to 35% seen once. The sample consisted of naive CD8+ T cells from blood, with Jurkat cell RNA spiked in. Sample subset: FACS-sorted CD8+CD4-CCR7+CD45RA+ naive T cells. Every receptor here comes from a human donor in good health. Some libraries in this study had Jurkat cell RNA spiked in.

This clonotype was seen more than once but under ten times. V is TRBV28 and J is TRBJ2-7; D gene ambiguous. The germline CDR1 and CDR2 sequences are MDHEN and SYDVKM. The CDR3 has 8 amino acids. CDR3 nucleotide sequence: TGTGTTCGCTACGAGCAGTACTTC. Its translation is CVRYEQYF. Variable domain in full (rest from reference TRBV28 and TRBJ2-7): DVKVTQSSRYLVKRTGEKVFLECVQDMDHENMFWYRQDPGLGLRLIYFSYDVKMKEKGDIPEGYSVSREKKERFSLILESASTNQTSMYLCVRYEQYFGPGTRLTVT.

V is TRBV28 and J is TRBJ1-2; 8 nucleotides align to TRBD1. The CDR3 extends over 15 amino acids. Germline V gene data show CDR1 as MDHEN and CDR2 as SYDVKM. Trimming cost V 5 bases and J 8 bases; bases outside gene matches: 13. This CDR3 is CASSPLGQAFTGYTF. In DNA form, the CDR3 reads TGTGCCAGCAGTCCACTGGGACAGGCCTTCACAGGCTACACCTTC.

A note on this clonotype: Just one base apart from a much larger clone, this may be a read error. The genes are TRBV19 and TRBJ2-7, with D uncertain. Germline CDR1 reads LNHDA; CDR2 reads SQIVND (reference sequence). The CDR3 has 12 amino acids. The CDR3 loop reads CASSIGAYEQHF. CDR3 bases: TGTGCCAGTAGTATAGGTGCCTACGAGCAGCACTTC.

This clonotype is termed medium-sized (0.01 to 0.1%). The J gene is TRBJ2-5, the V gene TRBV28; a possible D gene is TRBD1 (6 bases). In germline, CDR1 is MDHEN, CDR2 SYDVKM. The V end was cut by 5 bases, the J end by 5 bases, with 24 bases between. The CDR3 spans 17 residues. CDR3 DNA: TGTGCCAGCAGTGAGATGGCCAGGGGCTCGTACCGTGAGACCCAGTACTTC. This encodes CASSEMARGSYRETQYF.

This rearrangement joins TRBV12-3 or TRBV12-4 to TRBJ1-2, with D unclear. The CDR3 loop spans 12 amino acids. V lost 3 bases to trimming and J lost 4 bases, with 6 bases between them. CDR3 amino acids: CASSFTPYGYTF. The CDR3 coding sequence is TGTGCCAGCAGTTTTACTCCCTATGGCTACACCTTC.

The chain combines TRBV3-1 with TRBJ2-3, with a possible D match to TRBD2 (5 bases). In germline, CDR1 is LGHDT, CDR2 YNNKEL (reference sequence). The CDR3 sequence is 15 residues long. V lost 4 bases, J lost 4 bases, and 15 bases lay in between. Written as DNA, the CDR3 is TGTGCCAGCAGCCCAGCGGAATCCACCCCAGATACGCAGTATTTT. As protein: CASSPAESTPDTQYF.

The sample holds one count of this clonotype. V gene TRBV11-3 combines with J gene TRBJ1-5, with D possibly being TRBD1 (6 bases). This CDR3 has 16 amino acids. The germline V and J ends were trimmed by 5 bases and 4 bases, with 18 bases remaining between them. Germline V gene sequence: CDR1 SGHNT, CDR2 YENEEA. CDR3 nucleotides: TGTGCCAGCAGCCAGGGACGGGGGGCTGCGAATCAGCCCCAGCATTTT. It is translated as CASSQGRGAANQPQHF.

For this clonotype: This CDR3 is missing its conserved last phenylalanine or tryptophan, likely due to a read error. The chain links TRBV4-3 to TRBJ2-7; possible D gene TRBD1, 6 bases. This CDR3 is 13 amino acids long. V lost 0 bases and J lost 6, with 9 bases in between. CDR1 and CDR2 from the germline V gene are LGHNA and YSLEER. The CDR3 protein is CASSQDMGAEQYL. The CDR3 coding sequence is TGCGCCAGCAGCCAAGATATGGGGGCCGAGCAGTACCTC.

The rearrangement uses TRBV20-1 and TRBJ2-3; TRBD1 matches 7 bases. CDR3 length: 12 amino acids. Germline CDR1 DFQATT, CDR2 SNEGSKA (reference sequence). The CDR3 sequence is CRTGTSTDTQYF. Written as DNA, the CDR3 is TGCAGGACAGGGACGAGCACAGATACGCAGTATTTT.

This chain joins TRBV11-2 and TRBJ2-1, with TRBD2 identical over 10 bases. Germline trimming cut 1 base from V and 2 bases from J; bases unmatched to any gene: 8. This CDR3 comprises 18 residues. The germline V gene encodes CDR1 SGHAT and CDR2 FQNNGV. This CDR3 reads CASSLGVAGGRPYNEQFF. The DNA for the CDR3 is TGTGCCAGCAGCTTAGGAGTAGCGGGAGGAAGACCCTACAATGAGCAGTTCTTC.

V usage is TRBV14 and J usage is TRBJ2-5; D call uncertain. The germline V and J ends were trimmed by 3 bases and 7 bases, with 12 bases remaining between them. Per the germline V gene, CDR1 is SGHDN and CDR2 is FVKESK. The CDR3 is 13 amino acids. As DNA, the CDR3 is TGTGCCAGCAGCCACTGGACGGGCTTGACCCAGTACTTC. This translates into CASSHWTGLTQYF.

The chain joins TRBV19 to TRBJ1-2; 11 positions match TRBD1. The ends lost 6 bases at V and 1 base at J; junction bases unmatched: 16. This CDR3 is built from 19 residues. The V gene's germline CDR1 is LNHDA and CDR2 SQIVND (reference sequence). CDR3 protein: CASSWTGGDLTGVNYGYTF. The DNA for the CDR3 is TGTGCCAGTAGCTGGACAGGGGGCGATCTCACTGGAGTTAACTATGGCTACACCTTC.

This sequence joins TRBV6-2 or TRBV6-3 and TRBJ2-5, with D hard to call. This CDR3 contains 14 residues. The germline CDR1 and CDR2 sequences are MNHEY and SVGEGT. Trimming shortened V by 1 base and J by 4 bases, and 10 bases separated the two germline ends. This CDR3 is CASSYLSQRETQYF. The CDR3 bases are TGTGCCAGCAGTTACTTATCGCAGAGAGAGACCCAGTACTTC.